This TCR beta chain was observed in a study of identifying expanded T cells in peripheral blood. This clone is a singleton in its sample. CDR1 SGDLS and CDR2 YYNGEE come from the germline V gene. The CDR3 is 15 amino acids. The V gene lost 0 bases and the J gene lost 2 bases, with 9 bases spanning the gap. Data came from immunoSEQ multiplex PCR; TCRdb stores just in-frame clones and leaves some out. The table records more than 50,000 clones, approximately 82% of them present only once. The chain carries TRBV9 and TRBJ1-3, with D maybe TRBD1 (5 bases). Sequenced material: blood. The receptor's source is a person between 18 and 75 years old in good health. The CDR3 nucleotides read TGTGCCAGCAGCGTAGCGGGGGGAGCTGGAAACACCATATATTTT. Translating it yields CASSVAGGAGNTIYF.